The 21 T cell receptor beta chains below all came from one sample that was sequenced in a study of blood T cell repertoires in COVID-19. TCRdb's table, derived via immunoSEQ multiplex PCR, lists solely in-frame clones and lacks some. Seen here are 55,000 to 75,000 clones, approximately 80% observed once, and the top ten hold about 24%. Sequenced input: peripheral blood. These receptors were obtained from a human donor in a cohort sampled during active COVID-19.

This chain uses TRBV28 with TRBJ2-4, with D unresolved. The V gene's germline CDR1 is MDHEN and CDR2 SYDVKM. V lost 7 bases and J lost 7, with 14 bases in between. CDR3 length: 13 residues. The chain's CDR3 is CASTAPSRNIQYF. In nucleotides, the CDR3 is TGTGCCAGCACCGCACCTAGTAGGAACATTCAGTACTTC.

The V call is TRBV7-8, the J call TRBJ1-5; no firm D call. The CDR3 covers 15 residues. The germline V and J ends were trimmed by 1 base and 3 bases, with 10 bases remaining between them. The germline V gene has CDR1 SGHVS and CDR2 FQNEAQ. The CDR3 spells CASSLDSTLNQPQHF. As DNA, the CDR3 is TGTGCCAGCAGCTTAGACTCAACGCTCAATCAGCCCCAGCATTTT.

This rearrangement joins TRBV9 to TRBJ1-2; tentative D call: TRBD1 (6 bases). V lost 3 bases, J lost 0 bases, and 12 bases lay in between. Germline CDR1 is SGDLS and CDR2 is YYNGEE. CDR3 length: 15 residues. The DNA for the CDR3 is TGTGCCAGCAGCGAGGGGGGGGTCCCTAACTATGGCTACACCTTC. This codes for CASSEGGVPNYGYTF.

In DNA, the CDR3 is TGTGCCAGCAGTTACGACGGGACAGCCCTCTATGGCTACACCTTC. Amino acid sequence: CASSYDGTALYGYTF. The chain is built from TRBV6-2 or TRBV6-3 and TRBJ1-2; 7 nucleotides line up with TRBD1. The CDR3 consists of 15 residues. Per the germline V gene, CDR1 is MNHEY and CDR2 is SVGEGT. The V and J ends lost 2 bases and 4 bases, in that order; junction bases with no gene match: 7.

The chain links TRBV2 to TRBJ1-2; TRBD1 might be the D (6 bases). V dropped 2 bases and J dropped 7 bases, with 11 bases sitting between them. Germline V CDR1 and CDR2: SNHLY, FYNNEI. The CDR3 has 13 amino acids. The CDR3 loop reads CASSESGVRGYTF. Written as DNA, the CDR3 is TGTGCCAGCAGTGAATCAGGGGTACGTGGCTACACCTTC.

The chain uses TRBV3-1 (or the pseudogene TRBV3-2) and TRBJ1-5; D is unclear. Trimming cost V 4 bases and J 0 bases, with 4 bases left between them. The length of the CDR3 is 13 residues. Looked up from germline, CDR1 is LGHDT and CDR2 is YNNKEL (reference sequence). The CDR3 region is CASSPSSNQPQHF. The CDR3 DNA is TGTGCCAGCAGCCCCAGTAGCAATCAGCCCCAGCATTTT.

V gene TRBV9 combines with J gene TRBJ2-3; perhaps TRBD2 as D (6 bases). The CDR3 runs to 16 residues. V was cut by 4 bases and J by 3 bases, with 18 bases left in between. From germline, CDR1 is SGDLS and CDR2 YYNGEE. In DNA form, the CDR3 reads TGTGCCAGCAGCTTACGACCTAGCGCGGTTACAGATACGCAGTATTTT. Protein: CASSLRPSAVTDTQYF.

V gene TRBV5-1 combines with J gene TRBJ2-1; 8 nucleotides line up with TRBD1. CDR1 is SGHRS, CDR2 YFSETQ, per germline. CDR3 length: 15 amino acids. V shed 4 bases, J shed 4 bases, and the junction held 7 bases outside the gene matches. Here the CDR3 reads CASSILRDRYNEQFF. The CDR3 nucleotides read TGCGCCAGCAGCATACTCCGGGACAGGTACAATGAGCAGTTCTTC. The whole variable domain, filled in from reference TRBV5-1 and TRBJ2-1, reads KAGVTQTPRYLIKTRGQQVTLSCSPISGHRSVSWYQQTPGQGLQFLFEYFSETQRNKGNFPGRFSGRQFSNSRSEMNVSTLELGDSALYLCASSILRDRYNEQFFGPGTRLTVL.

The chain is built from TRBV5-1 and TRBJ2-5, with D possibly being TRBD1 (6 bases). This CDR3 spans 14 amino acids. Germline-derived CDR1 and CDR2 are SGHRS and YFSETQ. Trimming cost V 0 bases and J 3 bases, with 9 bases left between them. This CDR3 reads CASSLAAGEETQYF. The CDR3 DNA follows: TGCGCCAGCAGCTTGGCGGCAGGGGAAGAGACCCAGTACTTC.

The chain joins TRBV29-1 to TRBJ2-4, with 8 nucleotides matching TRBD1. Germline V gene data show CDR1 as SQVTM and CDR2 as ANQGSEA. This CDR3 comprises 12 residues. Trimming at V came to 6 bases and at J to 5 bases, leaving 3 bases not matched to a gene. This CDR3 is CSVQGQENIQYF. DNA for the CDR3: TGCAGCGTCCAGGGACAGGAAAACATTCAGTACTTC.

J is TRBJ2-5 and V is TRBV11-2; 9 bases align to TRBD2. The trim removed 1 base at V and 4 bases at J, leaving 13 bases unmatched. CDR1 is SGHAT and CDR2 is FQNNGV in the germline V gene. The CDR3 sequence is 18 residues long. CDR3 sequence: CASSLGGGGGRAGETQYF. CDR3 nucleotides: TGTGCCAGCAGCTTAGGAGGAGGCGGCGGGAGGGCTGGAGAGACCCAGTACTTC.

The V call is TRBV7-9, the J call TRBJ2-3; maybe TRBD2 (7 bases). From germline, CDR1 is SEHNR and CDR2 FQNEAQ (reference sequence). The V and J ends lost 2 bases and 4 bases respectively, with 13 bases between them. The CDR3 runs to 15 residues. Here the CDR3 reads CASSLRGAPPDTQYF. CDR3 sequence (DNA): TGTGCCAGCAGCTTACGGGGGGCGCCTCCAGATACGCAGTATTTT.

This chain joins TRBV11-2 and TRBJ2-5; TRBD2 matches 7 bases. This CDR3 spans 16 amino acids. Unmatched junction bases numbered 9, after V lost 0 bases and J lost 5 bases. CDR1 SGHAT and CDR2 FQNNGV come from the germline V gene. CDR3 sequence reads: CASSLEGGGAVETQYF. CDR3 nucleotides: TGTGCCAGCAGCTTAGAGGGCGGGGGAGCGGTGGAGACCCAGTACTTC. Full variable domain (missing parts from reference TRBV11-2 and TRBJ2-5): EAGVAQSPRYKIIEKRQSVAFWCNPISGHATLYWYQQILGQGPKLLIQFQNNGVVDDSQLPKDRFSAERLKGVDSTLKIQPAKLEDSAVYLCASSLEGGGAVETQYFGPGTRLLVL.

The chain couples TRBV9 to TRBJ2-2; maybe TRBD1 (5 bases). The CDR3 loop spans 14 amino acids. V gave up 0 bases and J gave up 6 bases, with 9 bases separating them. The germline gives CDR1 SGDLS, CDR2 YYNGEE. CDR3 coding DNA: TGTGCCAGCAGCGTAGGGCAGGGCGCCGGGGAGCTGTTTTTT. Its protein product is CASSVGQGAGELFF.

This sequence joins TRBV5-1 and TRBJ2-7, with 9 bases lining up with TRBD1. CDR3 length: 15 residues. The V and J ends lost 0 bases and 4 bases, in that order; junction bases with no gene match: 5. Germline lookup yields CDR1 SGHRS and CDR2 YFSETQ. The CDR3 nucleotides are TGCGCCAGCAGCTTGGATGGGACAGGGTTTTACGAGCAGTACTTC. Amino acids: CASSLDGTGFYEQYF.

The chain links TRBV6-5 to TRBJ2-5; 7 bases align to TRBD2. This CDR3 is 13 amino acids long. Germline V lookup: CDR1 MNHEY, CDR2 SVGAGI. The CDR3 DNA is TGTGCTTCGACAGTGGGGGGGAGGGAGACCCAGTACTTC. It is translated as CASTVGGRETQYF.

The chain combines TRBV28 with TRBJ2-7; TRBD1 might be the D (5 bases). V shed 4 bases and J shed 5 bases, with 18 bases lying between them. CDR3 length: 15 residues. CDR1 MDHEN and CDR2 SYDVKM come from the germline V gene. The CDR3 DNA sequence: TGTGCCAGCAGTTCCTCGACAGAAAAAGTCCACGAGCAGTACTTC. Residues: CASSSSTEKVHEQYF.

The rearrangement links TRBV7-2 to TRBJ1-3, with D possibly being TRBD1 (5 bases). The CDR3 covers 14 residues. CDR1 and CDR2 from the germline V gene are SGHTA and FQGNSA. Trimming left V 3 bases short and J 2 bases short, with 8 bases between. CDR3 amino acids: CASSFKTAGNTIYF. DNA of the CDR3: TGTGCCAGCAGCTTTAAGACAGCTGGAAACACCATATATTTT.

CDR3 sequence: CASSLWWGETGANVLTF. Written as DNA, the CDR3 is TGTGCCAGCAGCTTATGGTGGGGGGAGACTGGGGCCAACGTCCTGACTTTC. The rearrangement joins TRBV7-9 to TRBJ2-6; weak D call: TRBD2 (6 bases). The CDR3 loop spans 17 amino acids. With 2 bases removed from V and 2 bases from J, the gap between germline ends came to 13 bases. Germline CDR1 SEHNR, CDR2 FQNEAQ (reference sequence).

This clone has just one count. This chain connects TRBV5-8 to TRBJ2-4; tentatively, D is TRBD2 (5 bases). The CDR3 is 13 amino acids. Germline V gene data show CDR1 as SGHTS and CDR2 as YDEGEE. V shed 9 bases and J shed 3 bases, with 13 bases lying between them. Here the CDR3 reads CANTRGGKNIQYF. Here the CDR3 DNA reads TGTGCCAATACCCGGGGTGGCAAAAACATTCAGTACTTC.

The V and J genes are TRBV18 and TRBJ1-1; D uncertain. Germline values: CDR1 KGHSH, CDR2 LQKENI. The CDR3 is 14 residues long. V was trimmed by 1 base and J by 1 base, leaving 7 bases between them. The CDR3 nucleotides read TGTGCCAGCTCACCACTAAGTAGGAACACTGAAGCTTTCTTT. It codes for CASSPLSRNTEAFF.